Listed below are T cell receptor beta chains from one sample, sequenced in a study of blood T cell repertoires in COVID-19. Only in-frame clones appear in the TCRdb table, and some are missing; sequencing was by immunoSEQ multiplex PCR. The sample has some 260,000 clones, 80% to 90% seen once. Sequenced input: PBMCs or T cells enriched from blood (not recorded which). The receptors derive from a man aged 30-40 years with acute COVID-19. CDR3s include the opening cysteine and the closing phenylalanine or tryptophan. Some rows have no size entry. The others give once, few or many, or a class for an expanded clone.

CASPQRGIYNEQFF,TRBV19,TRBJ2-1,few
CASSLSVSGANVLTF,TRBV5-1,TRBJ2-6,once
CASRGVRGTGVVGELFF,TRBV7-9,TRBJ2-2,NA
CASTTGSGKYGYTF,TRBV28,TRBJ1-2,NA
CASSGEDEQFF,TRBV5-1,TRBJ2-1,NA
CASSLVSGMNTGELFF,TRBV7-3,TRBJ2-2,NA
CASSSQGGSSYNEQFF,TRBV11-2,TRBJ2-1,NA
CASSPANTEAFF,TRBV18,TRBJ1-1,NA
CASSNSRGFGNQPQHF,TRBV28,TRBJ1-5,once
CASSQEAGFQGFAGYTF,TRBV4-1,TRBJ1-2,NA
CASRPLGGTGGPNTEAFF,TRBV12-2,TRBJ1-1,once
CASSLDLSGNGNTIYF,TRBV11-2,TRBJ1-3,once
CASSLGMVPGLNEKLFF,TRBV11-2,TRBJ1-4,NA
CASSFPAGGVNNEQFF,TRBV11-2,TRBJ2-1,NA
CASSQGQGGYGYTF,TRBV4-2,TRBJ1-2,NA
CASTPGGLGETQYF,TRBV7-2,TRBJ2-5,NA
CASSSLRVTPVNVLTF,TRBV6-2/TRBV6-3,TRBJ2-6,NA
CASSPRDRDGGELFF,TRBV9,TRBJ2-2,NA
CASSPTQATSEQFF,TRBV18,TRBJ2-1,NA
CASSIGTGDSNQPQHF,TRBV9,TRBJ1-5,NA
CASSTIAGSDTQYF,TRBV2,TRBJ2-3,few
CAWHLGAGELFF,TRBV30,TRBJ2-2,once
CASRRGIDRNTEAFF,TRBV11-3,TRBJ1-1,NA
CASSTSGISSYNEQFF,TRBV19,TRBJ2-1,NA
CATSDSRQGVLAGANVLTF,TRBV24-1,TRBJ2-6,NA
CASSDFAGDYNEQFF,TRBV6-4,TRBJ2-1,few
CASGYRGGELFF,TRBV27,TRBJ2-2,NA
CASSRLAGRTDTQYF,TRBV19,TRBJ2-3,NA
CASSGGGRVTGELFF,TRBV7-8,TRBJ2-2,NA